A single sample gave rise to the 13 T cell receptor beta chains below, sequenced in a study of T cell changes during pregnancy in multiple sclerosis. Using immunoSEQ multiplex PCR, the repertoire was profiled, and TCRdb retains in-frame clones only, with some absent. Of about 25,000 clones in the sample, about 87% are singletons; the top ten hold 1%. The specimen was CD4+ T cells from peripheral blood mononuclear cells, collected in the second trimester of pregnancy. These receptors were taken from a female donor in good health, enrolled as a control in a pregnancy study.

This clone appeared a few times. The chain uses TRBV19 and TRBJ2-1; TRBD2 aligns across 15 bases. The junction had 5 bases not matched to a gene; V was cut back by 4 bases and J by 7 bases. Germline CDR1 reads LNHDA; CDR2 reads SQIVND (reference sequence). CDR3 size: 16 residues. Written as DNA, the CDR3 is TGTGCCAGTAGTACCCGGACTAGCGGGAGGGTAAATGAGCAGTTCTTC. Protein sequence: CASSTRTSGRVNEQFF.

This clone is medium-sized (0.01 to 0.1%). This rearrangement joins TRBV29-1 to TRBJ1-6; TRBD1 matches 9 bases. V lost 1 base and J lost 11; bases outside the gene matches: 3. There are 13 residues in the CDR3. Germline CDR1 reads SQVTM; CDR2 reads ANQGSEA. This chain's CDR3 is CSVEAGQGTPLHF. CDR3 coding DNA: TGCAGCGTTGAAGCGGGACAGGGAACACCCCTCCACTTT.

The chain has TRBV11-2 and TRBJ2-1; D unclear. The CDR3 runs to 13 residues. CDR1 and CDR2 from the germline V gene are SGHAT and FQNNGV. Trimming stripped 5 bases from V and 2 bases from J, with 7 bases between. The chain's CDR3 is CASSGGPYNEQFF. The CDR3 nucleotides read TGTGCCAGCAGCGGCGGCCCCTACAATGAGCAGTTCTTC. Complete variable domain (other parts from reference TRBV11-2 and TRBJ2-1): EAGVAQSPRYKIIEKRQSVAFWCNPISGHATLYWYQQILGQGPKLLIQFQNNGVVDDSQLPKDRFSAERLKGVDSTLKIQPAKLEDSAVYLCASSGGPYNEQFFGPGTRLTVL.

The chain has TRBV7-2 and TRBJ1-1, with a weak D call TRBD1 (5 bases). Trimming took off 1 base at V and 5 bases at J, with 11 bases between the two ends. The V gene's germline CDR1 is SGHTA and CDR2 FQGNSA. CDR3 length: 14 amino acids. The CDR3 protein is CASSLGQGETEAFF. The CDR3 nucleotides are TGTGCCAGCAGCTTAGGGCAGGGCGAGACTGAAGCTTTCTTT.

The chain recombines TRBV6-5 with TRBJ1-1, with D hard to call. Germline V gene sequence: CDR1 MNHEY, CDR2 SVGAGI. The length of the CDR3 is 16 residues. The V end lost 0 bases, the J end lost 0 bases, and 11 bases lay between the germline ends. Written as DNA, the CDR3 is TGTGCCAGCAGTTACTCGGGCCGGCAGATGAACACTGAAGCTTTCTTT. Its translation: CASSYSGRQMNTEAFF.

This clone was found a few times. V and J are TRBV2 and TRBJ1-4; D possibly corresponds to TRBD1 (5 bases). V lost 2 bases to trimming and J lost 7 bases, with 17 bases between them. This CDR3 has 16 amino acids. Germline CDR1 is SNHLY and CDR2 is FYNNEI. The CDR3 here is CASSEQTALITEKLFF. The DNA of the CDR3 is TGTGCCAGCAGTGAACAGACAGCGCTCATCACTGAAAAACTGTTTTTT.

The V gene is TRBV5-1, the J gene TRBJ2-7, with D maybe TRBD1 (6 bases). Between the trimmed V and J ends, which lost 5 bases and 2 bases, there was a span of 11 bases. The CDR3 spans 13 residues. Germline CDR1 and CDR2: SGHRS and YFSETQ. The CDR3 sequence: CASSRGSPYEQYF. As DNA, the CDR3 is TGCGCCAGCAGTAGGGGGAGCCCCTACGAGCAGTACTTC.

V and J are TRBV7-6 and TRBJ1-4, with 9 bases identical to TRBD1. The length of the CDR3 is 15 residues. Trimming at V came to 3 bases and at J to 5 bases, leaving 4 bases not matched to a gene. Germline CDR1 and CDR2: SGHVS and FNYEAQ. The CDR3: CASSFVTGGNEKLFF. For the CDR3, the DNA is TGTGCCAGCAGCTTCGTGACAGGGGGGAATGAAAAACTGTTTTTT. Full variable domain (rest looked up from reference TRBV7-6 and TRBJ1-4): GAGVSQSPRYKVTKRGQDVALRCDPISGHVSLYWYRQALGQGPEFLTYFNYEAQQDKSGLPNDRFSAERPEGSISTLTIQRTEQRDSAMYRCASSFVTGGNEKLFFGSGTQLSVL.

The CDR3 protein is CASSLGLAGSTDTQYF. CDR3 nucleotides: TGTGCCAGCAGCTTGGGGCTAGCGGGGAGCACAGATACGCAGTATTTT. The genes are TRBV5-5 and TRBJ2-3, with 9 bases fitting TRBD2. The CDR3 extends over 16 amino acids. V lost 0 bases and J lost 0; bases outside the gene matches: 2. Germline CDR1 and CDR2: SGHKS and YYEKEE (reference sequence).

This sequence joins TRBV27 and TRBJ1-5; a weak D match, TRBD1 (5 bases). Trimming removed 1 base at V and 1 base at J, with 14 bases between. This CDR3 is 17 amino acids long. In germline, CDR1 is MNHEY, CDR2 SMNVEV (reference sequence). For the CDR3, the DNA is TGTGCCAGCAGTTTATTGTCGGGGGGGGTAAGCAATCAGCCCCAGCATTTT. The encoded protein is CASSLLSGGVSNQPQHF.

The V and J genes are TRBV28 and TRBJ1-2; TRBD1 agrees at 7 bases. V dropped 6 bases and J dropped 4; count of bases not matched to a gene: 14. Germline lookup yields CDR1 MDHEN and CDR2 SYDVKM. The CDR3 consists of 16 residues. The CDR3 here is CASSPPRGEEGYGYTF. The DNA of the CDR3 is TGTGCCAGCAGCCCCCCCAGGGGGGAGGAAGGCTATGGCTACACCTTC.

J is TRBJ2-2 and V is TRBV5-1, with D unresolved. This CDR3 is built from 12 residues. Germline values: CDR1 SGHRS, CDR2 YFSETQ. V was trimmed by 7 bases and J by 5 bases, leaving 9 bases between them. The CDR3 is CASLDSTGELFF. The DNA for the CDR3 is TGCGCCAGCCTCGACTCGACCGGGGAGCTGTTTTTT. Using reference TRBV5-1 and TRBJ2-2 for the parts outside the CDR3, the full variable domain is KAGVTQTPRYLIKTRGQQVTLSCSPISGHRSVSWYQQTPGQGLQFLFEYFSETQRNKGNFPGRFSGRQFSNSRSEMNVSTLELGDSALYLCASLDSTGELFFGEGSRLTVL.

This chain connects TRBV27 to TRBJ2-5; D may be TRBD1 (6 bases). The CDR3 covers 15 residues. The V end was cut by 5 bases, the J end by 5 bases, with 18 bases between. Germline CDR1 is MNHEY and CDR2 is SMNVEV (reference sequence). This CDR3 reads CASSIYYRARETQYF. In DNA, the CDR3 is TGTGCCAGCAGTATATATTACAGGGCACGGGAGACCCAGTACTTC.